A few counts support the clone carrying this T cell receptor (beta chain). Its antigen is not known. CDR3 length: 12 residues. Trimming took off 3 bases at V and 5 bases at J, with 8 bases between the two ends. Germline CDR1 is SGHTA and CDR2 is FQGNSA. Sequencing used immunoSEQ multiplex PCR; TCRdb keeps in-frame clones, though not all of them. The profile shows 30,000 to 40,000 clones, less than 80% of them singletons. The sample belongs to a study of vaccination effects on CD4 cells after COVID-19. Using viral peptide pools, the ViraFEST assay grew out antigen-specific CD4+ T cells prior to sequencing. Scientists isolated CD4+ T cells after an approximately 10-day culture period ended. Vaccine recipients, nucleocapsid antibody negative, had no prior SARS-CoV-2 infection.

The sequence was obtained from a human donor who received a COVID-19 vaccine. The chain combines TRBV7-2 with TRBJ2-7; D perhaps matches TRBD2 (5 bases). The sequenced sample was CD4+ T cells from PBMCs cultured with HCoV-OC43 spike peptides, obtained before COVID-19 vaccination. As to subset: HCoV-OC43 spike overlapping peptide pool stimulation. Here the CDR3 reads CASSLTMDEQYF. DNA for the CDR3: TGTGCCAGCAGCTTGACTATGGACGAGCAGTACTTC.